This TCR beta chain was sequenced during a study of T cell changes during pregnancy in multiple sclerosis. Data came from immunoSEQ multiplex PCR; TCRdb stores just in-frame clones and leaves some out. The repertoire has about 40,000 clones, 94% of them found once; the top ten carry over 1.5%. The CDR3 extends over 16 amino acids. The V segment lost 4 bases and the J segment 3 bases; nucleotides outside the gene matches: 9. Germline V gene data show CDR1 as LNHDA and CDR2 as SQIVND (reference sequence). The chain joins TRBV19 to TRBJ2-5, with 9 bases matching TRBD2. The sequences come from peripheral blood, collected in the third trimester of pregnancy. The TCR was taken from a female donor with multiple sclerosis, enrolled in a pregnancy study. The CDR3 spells CASSRSRGGLEETQYF. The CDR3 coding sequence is TGTGCCAGTAGTAGGTCGCGGGGGGGCCTGGAAGAGACCCAGTACTTC. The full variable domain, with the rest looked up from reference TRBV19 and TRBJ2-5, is DGGITQSPKYLFRKEGQNVTLSCEQNLNHDAMYWYRQDPGQGLRLIYYSQIVNDFQKGDIAEGYSVSREKKESFPLTVTSAQKNPTAFYLCASSRSRGGLEETQYFGPGTRLLVL.